This T cell receptor beta chain was recovered during a study of response to subunit inactivated influenza vaccine. The CDR3 has 15 residues. The ends were cut back, 1 base at V and 2 bases at J, with 10 bases in the middle. Germline values: CDR1 SGHRS, CDR2 YFSETQ. The sample holds a few counts of this clonotype. MiXCR, applied by TCRdb to the RT-PCR reads, yields one record per CDR3 protein. The sample has 600,000 to 850,000 distinct CDR3 sequences; about 15% are singletons. The material sequenced was PBMCs from blood, taken 14 to 15 days before vaccination. The chain combines TRBV5-1 with TRBJ2-1; tentatively, D is TRBD1 or TRBD2 (5 bases each). The sequence was collected from a man aged 50 or older who received an inactivated influenza vaccine. Here the CDR3 DNA reads TGCGCCAGCAGCTTGTGGGACGGACCCTACAATGAGCAGTTCTTC. It encodes CASSLWDGPYNEQFF.